This T cell receptor (beta chain) comes out of a study of blood T cell repertoires in COVID-19. Across the study: From the United States, Italy and Spain came samples of acute and convalescent COVID-19.

Sequenced by immunoSEQ multiplex PCR; TCRdb stores in-frame clones only, minus some. The table has some 48,000 clones, approximately 90% seen once; the top ten hold 2.6%. Sequencing used peripheral blood. The clonotype originates from a woman aged 80 or over with COVID-19, enrolled during active disease.

CDR3 protein: CASSQRRDSNYGYTF. CDR3 coding DNA: TGTGCCAGCTCCCAGAGGAGGGATTCTAACTATGGCTACACCTTC. This sequence joins TRBV18 and TRBJ1-2; no firm D call. Trimming removed 6 bases at V and 0 bases at J, with 14 bases between. The V gene's germline CDR1 is KGHSH and CDR2 LQKENI. CDR3 length: 15 residues.